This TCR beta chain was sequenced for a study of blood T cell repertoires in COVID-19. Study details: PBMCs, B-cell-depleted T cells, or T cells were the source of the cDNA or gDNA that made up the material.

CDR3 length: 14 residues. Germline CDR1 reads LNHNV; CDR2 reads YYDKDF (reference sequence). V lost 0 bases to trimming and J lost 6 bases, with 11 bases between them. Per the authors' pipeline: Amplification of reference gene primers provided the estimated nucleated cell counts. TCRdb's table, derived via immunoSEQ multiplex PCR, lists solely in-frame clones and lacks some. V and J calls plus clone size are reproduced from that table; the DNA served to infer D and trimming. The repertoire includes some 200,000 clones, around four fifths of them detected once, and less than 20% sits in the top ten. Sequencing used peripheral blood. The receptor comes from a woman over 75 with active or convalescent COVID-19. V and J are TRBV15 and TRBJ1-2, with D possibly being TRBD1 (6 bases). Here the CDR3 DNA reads TGTGCCACCAGCAGAGATTCAGGGGTGGATGGCTACACCTTC. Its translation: CATSRDSGVDGYTF.